The present T cell receptor beta chain was sequenced within a study of blood T cells in healthy people across ages. PCR was performed a second time for about 7 to 11 cycles using a sample-barcoded 5' primer and a J-beta primer mix. TCRdb itself ran the 5' RACE reads through MiXCR, one entry per CDR3 protein. The repertoire holds around 580,000 distinct CDR3 sequences, with 40% to 55% as singletons. This clonotype was seen a handful of times. What was sequenced was blood. The receptor was isolated from a man older than 75 in good health.

This CDR3 is CATSPYRQETQYF. For the CDR3, the DNA is TGTGCCACCAGCCCATACAGGCAAGAGACCCAGTACTTC. The chain recombines TRBV15 with TRBJ2-5, with TRBD1 as a possible D gene (5 bases). Between the trimmed V and J ends, which lost 5 bases and 2 bases, there was a span of 9 bases. CDR1 and CDR2 from the germline V gene are LNHNV and YYDKDF (reference sequence). CDR3 length equals 13 residues.